This T cell receptor (beta chain) was identified in a study of blood T cell repertoires in COVID-19. Looking at the study overall: Samples came from the United States, Italy and Spain, spanning acute and convalescent COVID-19. Nucleic acid was either cDNA or gDNA, and it came from T cells, B-cell-depleted T cells, or PBMCs.

Original analysis: Estimated nucleated cell counts came from reference gene primer amplification. Sequenced by immunoSEQ multiplex PCR; TCRdb stores in-frame clones only, minus some. Clone size and the V and J calls come from that table; the DNA yielded D and trimming. The table has 200,000 to 250,000 clones, about 90% seen once. Recruited during active infection, patients (from Seattle) were subsequently followed longitudinally. The TCR was taken from a man aged 55 to 70 with COVID-19, enrolled during active disease. Sequenced: peripheral blood.

This CDR3 is CASSQNNYEQYF. CDR3 coding DNA: TGCGCCAGCAGCCAAAACAACTACGAGCAGTACTTC. The chain combines TRBV4-1 with TRBJ2-7; D remains unclear. The V and J ends lost 2 bases and 3 bases respectively, with 5 bases between them. The CDR3 consists of 12 residues. From germline, CDR1 is MGHRA and CDR2 YSYEKL.